A single sample gave rise to the 18 T cell receptor beta chains below, sequenced in a study of blood T cell repertoires in COVID-19. Profiling relied on immunoSEQ multiplex PCR, and the TCRdb table lists in-frame clones only, not all of them. The sample shows fewer than 150,000 clones, around 83% of them seen only once. The sample taken for sequencing was peripheral blood. The receptors were gathered from a human donor in a cohort sampled during active COVID-19.

This chain links TRBV20-1 with TRBJ2-1; D is perhaps TRBD1 (6 bases). Germline lookup yields CDR1 DFQATT and CDR2 SNEGSKA (reference sequence). This CDR3 comprises 11 residues. V lost 4 bases to trimming and J lost 10 bases, with 11 bases between them. The CDR3 loop reads CSATGAQEQFF. The CDR3 nucleotides are TGCAGTGCTACAGGGGCTCAGGAGCAGTTCTTC.

The chain carries TRBV29-1 and TRBJ2-1; 9 nucleotides align to TRBD2. The CDR3 has 13 residues. V was clipped by 4 bases and J by 7 bases; unmatched bases: 5. Germline values: CDR1 SQVTM, CDR2 ANQGSEA. The CDR3 loop is CSVAGLAGNEQFF. The CDR3 DNA reads as TGCAGCGTTGCTGGGCTAGCGGGAAATGAGCAGTTCTTC.

The rearrangement joins TRBV7-2 to TRBJ2-1, with 13 bases aligning to TRBD2. The J segment lost 6 bases and the V segment lost 4 bases, leaving 3 bases of the junction unmatched. CDR1 is SGHTA and CDR2 is FQGNSA in the germline V gene. The CDR3 extends over 15 amino acids. The CDR3 loop is CASSSGTSGINEQFF. Written as DNA, the CDR3 is TGTGCCAGCAGCTCAGGGACTAGCGGGATCAATGAGCAGTTCTTC. The whole variable domain, filled in from reference TRBV7-2 and TRBJ2-1, reads GAGVSQSPSNKVTEKGKDVELRCDPISGHTALYWYRQSLGQGLEFLIYFQGNSAPDKSGLPSDRFSAERTGGSVSTLTIQRTQQEDSAVYLCASSSGTSGINEQFFGPGTRLTVL.

The chain uses TRBV5-1 and TRBJ2-1, with D maybe TRBD2 (6 bases). This CDR3 contains 14 residues. Germline assignment: CDR1 SGHRS and CDR2 YFSETQ. With 4 bases removed from V and 7 bases from J, the gap between germline ends came to 15 bases. The CDR3 region has the DNA TGCGCCAGCAGCAGGACGGGAGTGGGGAATGAGCAGTTCTTC. Its translation: CASSRTGVGNEQFF. Full variable domain (outside the CDR3, taken from reference TRBV5-1 and TRBJ2-1): KAGVTQTPRYLIKTRGQQVTLSCSPISGHRSVSWYQQTPGQGLQFLFEYFSETQRNKGNFPGRFSGRQFSNSRSEMNVSTLELGDSALYLCASSRTGVGNEQFFGPGTRLTVL.

The chain uses TRBV7-8 and TRBJ2-5; 10 bases align to TRBD2. The germline gives CDR1 SGHVS, CDR2 FQNEAQ. Trimming took 7 bases from V and 5 from J; bases not matched to a gene: 10. The CDR3 sequence is 15 residues long. CDR3 loop: CASTRAGGLLETQYF. The CDR3, as DNA: TGTGCCAGCACCCGAGCGGGGGGGCTTTTGGAGACCCAGTACTTC.

The chain links TRBV9 to TRBJ1-5; weak D call: TRBD1 (6 bases). Between the trimmed V and J ends, which lost 3 bases and 7 bases, there was a span of 14 bases. Germline V gene sequence: CDR1 SGDLS, CDR2 YYNGEE. The CDR3 covers 14 residues. Here the CDR3 reads CASSAPGAQQPQHF. The CDR3 coding sequence is TGTGCCAGCAGCGCTCCAGGGGCCCAGCAGCCCCAGCATTTT. The full variable domain, its missing parts supplied by reference TRBV9 and TRBJ1-5, is DSGVTQTPKHLITATGQRVTLRCSPRSGDLSVYWYQQSLDQGLQFLIQYYNGEERAKGNILERFSAQQFPDLHSELNLSSLELGDSALYFCASSAPGAQQPQHFGDGTRLSIL.

This clone was detected only once. This chain joins TRBV11-3 and TRBJ2-1; TRBD2 might be the D (5 bases). Trimming removed 1 base from V and 6 bases from J, with 16 bases in between. CDR1 and CDR2 (germline): SGHNT, YENEEA. The CDR3 loop spans 16 amino acids. The CDR3, as DNA: TGTGCCAGCAGCTTAGTAAGGATGCTAGCAAGCAATGAGCAGTTCTTC. Residues: CASSLVRMLASNEQFF. Full variable domain (rest looked up from reference TRBV11-3 and TRBJ2-1): EAGVVQSPRYKIIEKKQPVAFWCNPISGHNTLYWYLQNLGQGPELLIRYENEEAVDDSQLPKDRFSAERLKGVDSTLKIQPAELGDSAVYLCASSLVRMLASNEQFFGPGTRLTVL.

The chain is built from TRBV27 and TRBJ1-5; D is unclear. The CDR3 loop spans 14 amino acids. Trimming pared 0 bases from V and 0 bases from J, leaving 3 bases between. Per the germline V gene, CDR1 is MNHEY and CDR2 is SMNVEV (reference sequence). CDR3 DNA sequence: TGTGCCAGCAGTTTATCCTTTAGCAATCAGCCCCAGCATTTT. Translated, it gives CASSLSFSNQPQHF.

The V gene is TRBV30, the J gene TRBJ1-2; maybe TRBD1 (5 bases). V dropped 4 bases and J dropped 8 bases, with 11 bases sitting between them. In germline, CDR1 is GTSNPN, CDR2 SVGIG (reference sequence). The CDR3 has 11 amino acids. In nucleotides, the CDR3 is TGTGCCTGGAAAGAGACAGTGGGCTACACCTTC. Its protein is CAWKETVGYTF.

The J gene is TRBJ1-5, the V gene TRBV6-2 or TRBV6-3; TRBD1 matches at 7 bases. Germline-derived CDR1 and CDR2 are MNHEY and SVGEGT. This CDR3 has 15 amino acids. V was clipped by 1 base and J by 3 bases; unmatched bases: 3. The CDR3 sequence is CASSYYTGVNQPQHF. CDR3 bases: TGTGCCAGCAGTTACTATACAGGGGTCAATCAGCCCCAGCATTTT.

The rearrangement links TRBV6-6 to TRBJ2-5, with 9 positions matching TRBD2. Germline V gene sequence: CDR1 MNHNY, CDR2 SVGAGI (reference sequence). V dropped 1 base and J dropped 4; count of bases not matched to a gene: 4. The CDR3 has 15 residues. CDR3 residues: CASSYWRGGGETQYF. CDR3 sequence (DNA): TGTGCCAGCAGTTACTGGCGGGGGGGCGGAGAGACCCAGTACTTC.

The chain employs TRBV23-1 and TRBJ1-2; the match to TRBD1 covers 8 bases. TRBV23-1 is sorted into the ORF group, with uncertain function. The CDR3 loop spans 14 amino acids. Losses at the gene ends were 3 bases for V and 4 bases for J; bases not matched to a gene: 4. DNA of the CDR3: TGCGCCAGCAGTCACCGGGACAGGAGCTATGGCTACACCTTC. Its protein is CASSHRDRSYGYTF.

The chain recombines TRBV2 with TRBJ1-1; 9 positions agree with TRBD1. This CDR3 contains 12 residues. The J segment lost 5 bases and the V segment lost 8 bases, leaving 3 bases of the junction unmatched. The germline V gene encodes CDR1 SNHLY and CDR2 FYNNEI. In DNA, the CDR3 is TGTGCCAGCGACAGGGGGGGGACTGAAGCTTTCTTT. Translating it yields CASDRGGTEAFF.

The chain recombines TRBV6-2 or TRBV6-3 with TRBJ2-5, with 9 bases lining up with TRBD2. Losses at the gene ends were 6 bases for V and 5 bases for J; bases not matched to a gene: 10. Germline CDR1 MNHEY, CDR2 SVGEGT. The CDR3 contains 15 residues. The chain's CDR3 is CASSVAAGGHETQYF. In DNA, the CDR3 is TGTGCCAGCAGCGTCGCTGCGGGGGGGCACGAGACCCAGTACTTC.

This clone was observed once. This sequence joins TRBV11-3 and TRBJ1-6; D is possibly TRBD1 (5 bases). Germline CDR1 is SGHNT and CDR2 is YENEEA. This CDR3 spans 13 amino acids. V lost 5 bases, J lost 7 bases, and 9 bases lay in between. CDR3 sequence reads: CASSARQNSPLHF. The CDR3 region has the DNA TGTGCCAGCAGCGCACGACAGAATTCACCCCTCCACTTT.

This clone has only one observation. The J gene is TRBJ2-5, the V gene TRBV4-3, with a weak D call TRBD1 (6 bases). The germline V and J ends were trimmed by 4 bases and 2 bases, with 20 bases remaining between them. The CDR3 is 17 residues long. Germline CDR1 and CDR2: LGHNA and YSLEER. CDR3 sequence reads: CASSLDIPGQSQETQYF. The CDR3 coding sequence is TGCGCCAGCAGCCTAGACATTCCTGGACAGTCACAAGAGACCCAGTACTTC.

This clone was found a few times. The CDR3 DNA follows: TGTGCCAGCAGCCCCCAGCTGGGGGGGGATGAAGCTTTCTTT. Translating gives CASSPQLGGDEAFF. The V gene is TRBV3-1 (or the pseudogene TRBV3-2), the J gene TRBJ1-1; weak D call: TRBD1 (5 bases). This CDR3 has 14 residues. Trimming removed 4 bases from V and 7 bases from J, with 16 bases in between. CDR1 and CDR2 (germline): LGHDT, YNNKEL (reference sequence).

This CDR3 is CASSPGTGVYGYTF. The CDR3 DNA is TGTGCCAGCAGCCCCGGGACAGGGGTCTATGGCTACACCTTC. The chain joins TRBV7-8 to TRBJ1-2, with 10 bases that match TRBD1. This CDR3 is 14 amino acids long. Germline trimming cut 5 bases from V and 4 bases from J; bases unmatched to any gene: 4. CDR1 and CDR2 (germline): SGHVS, FQNEAQ.